These 28 T cell receptor beta chains share one sample of origin, sequenced in a study of radiation and T cells in renal cell carcinoma. The time point denotes: baseline pretreatment blood. Treatment indicated: 15 Gy SBRT to primary tumor, nephrectomy 4 weeks later. Method: immunoSEQ multiplex PCR; TCRdb's copy keeps in-frame clones and lacks some. The sample contains 120,000 to 150,000 clones, approximately 87% of which appear only once. The sequences come from blood, collected from a patient whose treatment included radiotherapy and nephrectomy. These receptors were taken from a woman aged 45-59 years with renal cell carcinoma.

On this clone: Additional DNA sequences in this sample encode the identical CDR3. CDR3 coding DNA: TGTGCCAGCAGTCCAGACAGCTACGAGCAGTACTTC. This sequence encodes CASSPDSYEQYF. The V and J genes are TRBV28 and TRBJ2-7; tentatively, D is TRBD1 (5 bases). V dropped 5 bases and J dropped 3 bases, with 8 bases sitting between them. Germline loops: CDR1 MDHEN, CDR2 SYDVKM. The CDR3 spans 12 residues.

The CDR3 region has the DNA TGTGCCTGGAGTGTCTCGCTGGACAGGGTTAATGGCAATGAGCAGTTCTTC. It encodes CAWSVSLDRVNGNEQFF. The rearrangement uses TRBV30 and TRBJ2-1; 8 nucleotides align to TRBD1. CDR3 length: 17 amino acids. CDR1 is GTSNPN, CDR2 SVGIG, per germline (reference sequence). The V segment lost 0 bases and the J segment 6 bases; nucleotides outside the gene matches: 13.

This clone was seen only a few times. The chain uses TRBV19 and TRBJ1-1, with D unresolved. CDR1 and CDR2 from the germline V gene are LNHDA and SQIVND (reference sequence). Trimming pared 10 bases from V and 0 bases from J, leaving 18 bases between. The CDR3 runs 15 residues. The CDR3 coding sequence is TGTGCCACGCGTAGTAGTACGGAAATGAACACTGAAGCTTTCTTT. Amino acid sequence: CATRSSTEMNTEAFF.

The CDR3 DNA reads TGTGCCAGCAGCTATGGGGCAGTCGGGGCGCAGTATTTT. It encodes CASSYGAVGAQYF. This chain connects TRBV7-8 to TRBJ2-3; D assignment may be TRBD1 or TRBD2 (5 bases each). V lost 4 bases to trimming and J lost 10 bases, with 15 bases between them. The germline CDR1 and CDR2 sequences are SGHVS and FQNEAQ. This CDR3 is 13 amino acids long.

This clone appeared a few times. The genes are TRBV2 and TRBJ2-6; possibly TRBD1 or TRBD2 for D (5 bases each). Per germline, CDR1 SNHLY and CDR2 FYNNEI. This CDR3 spans 14 amino acids. Trimming left V 11 bases short and J 0 bases short, with 11 bases between. The CDR3 DNA sequence: TGTGCCGGGACCATAGGCTCTGGGGCCAACGTCCTGACTTTC. Its protein is CAGTIGSGANVLTF. The full variable domain, completed using reference TRBV2 and TRBJ2-6, is EPEVTQTPSHQVTQMGQEVILRCVPISNHLYFYWYRQILGQKVEFLVSFYNNEISEKSEIFDDQFSVERPDGSNFTLKIRSTKLEDSAMYFCAGTIGSGANVLTFGAGSRLTVL.

The sample holds a few counts of this clone. The gene calls are TRBV10-3 and TRBJ2-5; D gene unclear. The germline CDR1 and CDR2 sequences are ENHRY and SYGVKD. The CDR3 runs 13 residues. The germline V and J ends were trimmed by 1 base and 5 bases, with 8 bases remaining between them. In DNA form, the CDR3 reads TGTGCCATCAGTGAGTTGGAAGCGGAGACCCAGTACTTC. It yields the protein CAISELEAETQYF.

The chain employs TRBV11-2 and TRBJ2-5; D is possibly TRBD1 or TRBD2 (7 bases each). This CDR3 contains 14 residues. V was pared by 7 bases and J by 8 bases, with 20 bases between. Germline V lookup: CDR1 SGHAT, CDR2 FQNNGV. CDR3 amino acids: CASTRQGGSLTQYF. The CDR3 coding sequence is TGTGCCAGCACAAGACAGGGAGGGTCTCTTACCCAGTACTTC.

This clone was counted once. This chain uses TRBV28 with TRBJ1-6, with D perhaps matching TRBD1 (5 bases). This CDR3 contains 14 residues. Trimming took off 8 bases at V and 1 base at J, with 9 bases between the two ends. Germline V CDR1 and CDR2: MDHEN, SYDVKM. The CDR3 sequence is CASWDSSYNSPLHF. In DNA form, the CDR3 reads TGTGCCAGCTGGGACTCATCCTATAATTCACCCCTCCACTTT. Looking up the rest from reference TRBV28 and TRBJ1-6 gives the full variable domain: DVKVTQSSRYLVKRTGEKVFLECVQDMDHENMFWYRQDPGLGLRLIYFSYDVKMKEKGDIPEGYSVSREKKERFSLILESASTNQTSMYLCASWDSSYNSPLHFGNGTRLTVT.

The chain's CDR3 is CSVVPQGPYEQYF. The CDR3 bases are TGCAGCGTTGTGCCACAGGGGCCCTACGAGCAGTACTTC. This rearrangement joins TRBV29-1 to TRBJ2-7, with 7 bases fitting TRBD1. V trimming: 4 bases; J trimming: 2 bases; junction bases outside the gene matches: 5. This CDR3 has 13 amino acids. Germline V gene sequence: CDR1 SQVTM, CDR2 ANQGSEA.

This clone was seen only once. The chain has TRBV19 and TRBJ1-4; D is possibly TRBD1 (5 bases). V was shortened by 4 bases and J by 6 bases, with 9 bases between the two germline ends. There are 13 residues in the CDR3. Germline lookup yields CDR1 LNHDA and CDR2 SQIVND (reference sequence). CDR3 sequence reads: CASSSRVDEKLFF. The CDR3 DNA reads TGTGCCAGTAGTAGCAGGGTCGATGAAAAACTGTTTTTT. The full variable domain, rest sourced from reference TRBV19 and TRBJ1-4, is DGGITQSPKYLFRKEGQNVTLSCEQNLNHDAMYWYRQDPGQGLRLIYYSQIVNDFQKGDIAEGYSVSREKKESFPLTVTSAQKNPTAFYLCASSSRVDEKLFFGSGTQLSVL.

J is TRBJ1-1 and V is TRBV20-1; D remains unclear. Germline V gene sequence: CDR1 DFQATT, CDR2 SNEGSKA (reference sequence). The CDR3 runs to 11 residues. V lost 6 bases to trimming and J lost 3 bases, with 8 bases between them. The CDR3 coding sequence is TGCAGTGCCCCTGGGTACACTGAAGCTTTCTTT. Protein product: CSAPGYTEAFF.

The rearrangement links TRBV5-1 to TRBJ1-2; tentative D call: TRBD1 (6 bases). The CDR3 runs 13 residues. V lost 4 bases and J 3 bases, leaving 10 bases between the germline ends. Per the germline V gene, CDR1 is SGHRS and CDR2 is YFSETQ. CDR3 sequence (DNA): TGCGCCAGCAGCCCGCACAGGGACTATGGCTACACCTTC. Its translation is CASSPHRDYGYTF.

The V gene is TRBV29-1, the J gene TRBJ1-1; possibly TRBD1 for D (5 bases). Germline CDR1 SQVTM, CDR2 ANQGSEA. Trimming shortened V by 6 bases and J by 4 bases, and 21 bases separated the two germline ends. The CDR3 contains 15 residues. The CDR3 DNA sequence: TGCAGCGTGGTAGGGACCCAACATATGTTCACTGAAGCTTTCTTT. This encodes CSVVGTQHMFTEAFF.

The rearrangement links TRBV5-4 to TRBJ1-1; D not resolved. Germline-derived CDR1 and CDR2 are SGHNT and YYREEE (reference sequence). The CDR3 is made up of 11 amino acids. V gave up 3 bases and J gave up 3 bases, with 3 bases separating them. The CDR3 sequence: CASSSDTEAFF. DNA of the CDR3: TGTGCCAGCAGCTCGGACACTGAAGCTTTCTTT.

J is TRBJ1-2 and V is TRBV7-9; D is ambiguous. CDR1 is SEHNR, CDR2 FQNEAQ, per germline (reference sequence). CDR3 length equals 13 residues. Trimming removed 5 bases from V and 3 bases from J, with 10 bases in between. Here the CDR3 reads CASSRLWDYGYTF. In DNA, the CDR3 is TGTGCCAGCAGCCGCCTCTGGGACTATGGCTACACCTTC.

The genes are TRBV19 and TRBJ1-2, with TRBD1 matching over 9 bases. The CDR3 loop spans 15 amino acids. Germline loops: CDR1 LNHDA, CDR2 SQIVND (reference sequence). V lost 7 bases to trimming and J lost 4 bases; unmatched junction nucleotides: 10. This CDR3 reads CASTSQGAPGYGYTF. For the CDR3, the DNA is TGTGCCAGTACCTCACAGGGGGCGCCGGGCTATGGCTACACCTTC.

The count of this clone is one. This chain links TRBV18 with TRBJ2-3, with 8 bases that match TRBD1. V dropped 4 bases and J dropped 5; count of bases not matched to a gene: 11. CDR1 is KGHSH and CDR2 is LQKENI in the germline V gene. The CDR3 spans 16 residues. The CDR3 region is CASSQRTGSDIDTQYF. In DNA form, the CDR3 reads TGTGCCAGCTCACAGAGGACAGGGAGCGATATAGATACGCAGTATTTT.

V usage is TRBV6-5 and J usage is TRBJ2-3, with 9 bases lining up with TRBD2. J gave up 3 bases and V 6 bases, and 4 bases lay outside the gene matches. Per the germline V gene, CDR1 is MNHEY and CDR2 is SVGAGI. The CDR3 is 14 amino acids. CDR3 nucleotides: TGTGCCAGCAGCCCCCTAGCGGGGACAGATACGCAGTATTTT. Protein product: CASSPLAGTDTQYF.

The V call is TRBV15, the J call TRBJ2-7, with TRBD1 matching 7 bases. The germline CDR1 and CDR2 sequences are LNHNV and YYDKDF (reference sequence). Trimming at V came to 3 bases and at J to 3 bases, leaving 5 bases not matched to a gene. The CDR3 extends over 14 amino acids. DNA of the CDR3: TGTGCCACCAGCAGGCCGGGACAGAACTACGAGCAGTACTTC. This gives the protein CATSRPGQNYEQYF.

V and J are TRBV6-5 and TRBJ1-3; D not certain. CDR1 and CDR2 (germline): MNHEY, SVGAGI. V was clipped by 2 bases and J by 0 bases, with 11 bases between them. CDR3 length: 16 amino acids. The CDR3 sequence is CASSYDGGVSGNTIYF. The CDR3 coding sequence is TGTGCCAGCAGTTACGATGGCGGCGTCTCTGGAAACACCATATATTTT.

The chain joins TRBV19 to TRBJ2-7, with 7 positions matching TRBD1. V was clipped by 3 bases and J by 2 bases; unmatched bases: 4. CDR1 and CDR2 from the germline V gene are LNHDA and SQIVND (reference sequence). This CDR3 is built from 14 residues. The chain's CDR3 is CASSMSRGTYEQYF. CDR3 sequence (DNA): TGTGCCAGTAGTATGAGCAGGGGGACCTACGAGCAGTACTTC.

The rearrangement links TRBV30 to TRBJ2-4, with D tentatively TRBD2 (6 bases). From germline, CDR1 is GTSNPN and CDR2 SVGIG (reference sequence). The CDR3 consists of 13 residues. The V and J ends lost 2 bases and 3 bases respectively, with 8 bases between them. In DNA form, the CDR3 reads TGTGCCTGGAGTCCCGGGGGCAAAAACATTCAGTACTTC. It codes for CAWSPGGKNIQYF.

The rearrangement uses TRBV7-8 and TRBJ1-5; 7 positions agree with TRBD1. This CDR3 spans 14 amino acids. V gave up 5 bases and J gave up 1 base; unmatched junction bases: 2. Per the germline V gene, CDR1 is SGHVS and CDR2 is FQNEAQ. The CDR3 coding sequence is TGTGCCAGCAGCGGAGGGGGCAGCAATCAGCCCCAGCATTTT. It encodes CASSGGGSNQPQHF.

The rearrangement links TRBV6-6 to TRBJ2-7; weak D call: TRBD1 (6 bases). Trimming shortened V by 5 bases and J by 2 bases, and 16 bases separated the two germline ends. Germline V lookup: CDR1 MNHNY, CDR2 SVGAGI (reference sequence). The CDR3 extends over 15 amino acids. Written as DNA, the CDR3 is TGTGCCAGCAGTCCTACCCGACAGGAAACCTACGAGCAGTACTTC. Amino acids: CASSPTRQETYEQYF.

The chain joins TRBV5-1 to TRBJ2-2, with a tentative D call TRBD1 (6 bases). The germline CDR1 and CDR2 sequences are SGHRS and YFSETQ. The germline V and J ends were trimmed by 3 bases and 0 bases, with 12 bases remaining between them. The CDR3 extends over 16 amino acids. The CDR3, as DNA: TGCGCCAGCAGCTATTCCGGGACAACGAACACCGGGGAGCTGTTTTTT. Translating it yields CASSYSGTTNTGELFF.

Comment on this clone: Other DNA sequences in the same sample also yield this CDR3. The rearrangement uses TRBV4-3 and TRBJ1-5, with unresolved D. The CDR3 loop spans 13 amino acids. Trimming took 0 bases from V and 0 from J, leaving 0 bases between them. The V gene's germline CDR1 is LGHNA and CDR2 YSLEER. The CDR3 DNA follows: TGCGCCAGCAGCCAAGATAGCAATCAGCCCCAGCATTTT. Translating gives CASSQDSNQPQHF.

The gene calls are TRBV5-5 and TRBJ1-5; perhaps TRBD1 as D (6 bases). Trimming shortened V by 5 bases and J by 0 bases, and 15 bases separated the two germline ends. There are 16 residues in the CDR3. Looked up from germline, CDR1 is SGHKS and CDR2 is YYEKEE (reference sequence). CDR3 coding DNA: TGTGCCAGCAGTTACTACAGGGATTATAGCAATCAGCCCCAGCATTTT. Protein: CASSYYRDYSNQPQHF.

The J gene is TRBJ1-1, the V gene TRBV28; possibly TRBD1 for D (5 bases). Germline V gene sequence: CDR1 MDHEN, CDR2 SYDVKM. The CDR3 extends over 12 amino acids. V dropped 5 bases and J dropped 8 bases, with 12 bases sitting between them. CDR3: CASSPQGTEAFF. CDR3 nucleotides: TGTGCCAGCAGTCCCCAGGGCACCGAAGCTTTCTTT.